Sequencing of this T cell receptor beta chain was carried out in a study of CD8 T cells in ankylosing spondylitis. Findings and limits, study-wide: In ankylosing spondylitis patients, matched synovial fluid reportedly showed significant enrichment of disease-linked clones. In the blood and synovial fluid of reactive arthritis, some motif variants had been previously reported.

A quantitative 5'-RACE method, one with molecular barcodes, was used to make TCR beta libraries. TCRdb re-called the 5' RACE reads with MiXCR, one entry per CDR3 protein. Of some 240,000 distinct CDR3 sequences listed, 18% are singletons. CDR1 is SSHAT, CDR2 FNYEAQ, per germline (reference sequence). The CDR3 is 14 residues long. Comment on this clonotype: Its antigen is unknown. At one boundary the junction diverges from the germline segment, which might be a read error.

The gene calls are TRBV7-7 and TRBJ2-7; 9 bases align to TRBD2. Specimen: blood, either unsorted or a sorted T cell fraction (not recorded which). This sequence was found in a male donor with ankylosing spondylitis or in good health (not recorded which). The CDR3, as DNA: TGTGCTAGCAGCCCCCTCAGCGGGAGGAACGAGCAGTACTTC. Its protein is CASSPLSGRNEQYF.